This record looks at one TCR beta chain sequence and its context. Its specificity is unknown. A second PCR of 7 to 11 cycles used a sample-barcoded 5' primer and a J-beta primer mix. The template-switch adaptor was a 5' adaptor with 12 random nucleotides. It tagged each cDNA molecule. TCRdb re-derived calls from the 5' RACE reads in MiXCR, one entry per CDR3 protein. The repertoire includes roughly 1.9 million distinct CDR3 sequences, 35% to 50% of them detected once, and under 25% sits in the top ten. Germline CDR1 SGHAT, CDR2 FQNNGV. The CDR3 length is 15 residues. V was clipped by 0 bases and J by 4 bases, with 10 bases between them. The data originate from a study of blood T cells in healthy people across ages. Study observations and caveats: It was found that TCR beta diversity correlated strongly with the percentage of naive T cells.

Each donor gave around 9.6 milliliters of peripheral blood. This clonotype was obtained from a human donor in good health. J is TRBJ1-5 and V is TRBV11-2; D unresolved. Source material: blood. The CDR3 coding sequence is TGTGCCAGCAGCTTAGATGGGATGGCAAATCAGCCCCAGCATTTT. Protein: CASSLDGMANQPQHF. Based on the CDR3 plus reference TRBV11-2 and TRBJ1-5, the full variable domain is EAGVAQSPRYKIIEKRQSVAFWCNPISGHATLYWYQQILGQGPKLLIQFQNNGVVDDSQLPKDRFSAERLKGVDSTLKIQPAKLEDSAVYLCASSLDGMANQPQHFGDGTRLSIL.